This paragraph covers one TCR beta chain sequence. The antigen remains unidentified. This specimen comes from a study of shared clonotypes between healthy human individuals. From germline, CDR1 is DFQATT and CDR2 SNEGSKA (reference sequence). V was pared by 6 bases and J by 1 base, with 4 bases between. CDR3 size: 11 residues. HIV-negative, healthy adults without recent acute infections or vaccinations were the donors. Running of the assay took place at deep level. Source study methods: Quality scores were absent from the junction-only immunoSEQ sequences, so filtering differed. The table came from immunoSEQ multiplex PCR; TCRdb's copy has only in-frame clones and leaves some out. From that table come the V and J calls and clone size; the DNA was used to work out D and trimming. The sample includes roughly 1,000,000 clones, more than 75% seen only once; the top ten take 0.61%. Study-wide points: Across subsets, estimated richness was generally greater for naive than for memory populations.

Sequencing was done on a sample of memory CD4+ T cells from PBMCs. Subset described: CD45RA-negative fraction. The receptor was isolated from a man aged 18 to 30 in good health. Some clones in this sample may be carry-over from other donors' samples. The chain uses TRBV20-1 and TRBJ2-4; the D is unclear. In DNA form, the CDR3 reads TGCAGTGCGTGGGCCAAAAACATTCAGTACTTC. Translating it yields CSAWAKNIQYF.